The clone carrying this T cell receptor (beta chain) has only one observation. The time point was: cycle 4 day 1 (C4D1), after less than 7 weeks of nivolumab. Relapses following autologous stem cell transplantation were seen in all patients, with brentuximab vedotin exposure varying. With magnetic negative selection, CD4+ T cells were purified from PBMCs that had been thawed. Best responses included complete response and partial response; otherwise, the best response was progressive disease. These data originate in a study of PD-1 blockade in classical Hodgkin lymphoma. Repertoires were generated with immunoSEQ multiplex PCR, while TCRdb's copy carries only in-frame clones and drops some. The repertoire holds 5,000 to 7,500 clones, with about 89% as singletons. This CDR3 has 15 amino acids. Looked up from germline, CDR1 is SGDLS and CDR2 is YYNGEE. Germline trimming cut 4 bases from V and 0 bases from J; bases unmatched to any gene: 5.

The chain has TRBV9 and TRBJ2-3; 7 bases are a match to TRBD2. The material sequenced was CD4+ T cells from blood, taken before the fourth cycle of nivolumab. This receptor was taken from a human donor with classical Hodgkin lymphoma. The CDR3 DNA follows: TGTGCCAGCAGCAGTAGCGGGCCTAGCACAGATACGCAGTATTTT. It encodes CASSSSGPSTDTQYF.